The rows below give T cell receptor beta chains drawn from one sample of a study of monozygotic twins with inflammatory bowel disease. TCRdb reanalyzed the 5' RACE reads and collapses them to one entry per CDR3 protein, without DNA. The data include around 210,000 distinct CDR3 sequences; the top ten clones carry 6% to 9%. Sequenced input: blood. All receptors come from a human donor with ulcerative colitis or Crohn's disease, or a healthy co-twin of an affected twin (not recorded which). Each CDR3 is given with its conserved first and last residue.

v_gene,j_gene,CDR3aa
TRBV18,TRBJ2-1,CASSPASVGNEQFF
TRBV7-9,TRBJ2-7,CASSLEAGWAYEQYF
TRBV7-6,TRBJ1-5,CASSLDLKTGSLRSNQPQHF
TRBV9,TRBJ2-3,CASSRDSTNTDTQYF
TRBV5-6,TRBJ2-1,CASSGRTSGGTWGFF
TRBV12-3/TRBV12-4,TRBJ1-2,CASSPVRGSPNYGYTF
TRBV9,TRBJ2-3,CASSVYGGGISTDTQYF
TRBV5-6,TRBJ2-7,CASSGRTGLSVGQYF
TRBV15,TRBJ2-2,CATSRGIGVQAGELFF
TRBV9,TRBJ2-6,CASSVGHHSGANVLTF
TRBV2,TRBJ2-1,CASARGLGDEQFF
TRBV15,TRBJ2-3,CATSRGTDTQYF
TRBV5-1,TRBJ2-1,CASSREAPSYNEQFF
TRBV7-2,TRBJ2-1,CASSSLGLSSYNEQFF
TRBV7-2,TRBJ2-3,CASSFGGKGSDTQYF
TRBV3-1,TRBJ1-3,CASSQTVTPGNTIYF
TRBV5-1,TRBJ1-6,CASSLGGVSDSPLHF
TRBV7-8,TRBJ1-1,CASSLVAPNTEAFF
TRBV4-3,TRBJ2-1,CASSQLGLLNEQFF
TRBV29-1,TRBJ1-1,CSVDRGRNTEAFF
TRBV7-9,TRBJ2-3,CASSLKQSLTDTQYF
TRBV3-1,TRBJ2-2,CASSQGTINTGELFF
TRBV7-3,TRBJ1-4,CASSLWQGEKLFF
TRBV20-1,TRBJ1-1,CSASGLPEAFF
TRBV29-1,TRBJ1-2,CSAEGTGAGYGYTF
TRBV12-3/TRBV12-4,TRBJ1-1,CASTWGGRNTEAFF
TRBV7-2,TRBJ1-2,CASSLSLGGSGYTF
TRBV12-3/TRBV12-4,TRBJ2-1,CASSPPGAVTYNEQFF
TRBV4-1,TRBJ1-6,CASSQMDRQNSPLHF
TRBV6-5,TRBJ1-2,CASSQYQVFGYTF
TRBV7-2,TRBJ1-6,CASSWTVNNSPLHF
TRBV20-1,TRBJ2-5,CSASPVSSIQETQYF
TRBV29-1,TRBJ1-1,CSVSPGYTEAFF
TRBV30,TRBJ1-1,CAWSGDRRNTEAFF
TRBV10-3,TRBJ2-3,CAISEREGRADTQYF
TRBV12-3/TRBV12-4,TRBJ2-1,CASSLGTGSLVEQFF
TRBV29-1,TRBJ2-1,CSVVGYSLSTNEQFF
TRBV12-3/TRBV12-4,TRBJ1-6,CASSLGSGSPLHF
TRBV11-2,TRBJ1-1,CASGRKGGTEAFF
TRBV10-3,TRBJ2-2,CAIKRGFDTGELFF
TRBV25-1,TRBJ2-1,CASSEGNRDKDEQFF
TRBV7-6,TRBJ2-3,CASSPGTTRTTDTQYF